Sequencing of this T cell receptor beta chain was carried out in a study of technical replicates of blood from a few donors. Generated by immunoSEQ multiplex PCR, the TCRdb table keeps only in-frame clones and is missing some. Altogether 75,000 to 100,000 clones are present, around 94% being singletons, with the ten largest covering about 0.39%. The CDR3 covers 12 residues. The V and J ends lost 3 bases and 0 bases respectively, with 4 bases between them. Germline V CDR1 and CDR2: SQVTM, ANQGSEA. The specimen was T cells isolated from PBMCs. This clonotype was sampled from a human donor in good health. V usage is TRBV29-1 and J usage is TRBJ2-3, with no clear D. The CDR3 nucleotides are TGCAGCGTTGAGGGCAGCACAGATACGCAGTATTTT. Protein sequence: CSVEGSTDTQYF.